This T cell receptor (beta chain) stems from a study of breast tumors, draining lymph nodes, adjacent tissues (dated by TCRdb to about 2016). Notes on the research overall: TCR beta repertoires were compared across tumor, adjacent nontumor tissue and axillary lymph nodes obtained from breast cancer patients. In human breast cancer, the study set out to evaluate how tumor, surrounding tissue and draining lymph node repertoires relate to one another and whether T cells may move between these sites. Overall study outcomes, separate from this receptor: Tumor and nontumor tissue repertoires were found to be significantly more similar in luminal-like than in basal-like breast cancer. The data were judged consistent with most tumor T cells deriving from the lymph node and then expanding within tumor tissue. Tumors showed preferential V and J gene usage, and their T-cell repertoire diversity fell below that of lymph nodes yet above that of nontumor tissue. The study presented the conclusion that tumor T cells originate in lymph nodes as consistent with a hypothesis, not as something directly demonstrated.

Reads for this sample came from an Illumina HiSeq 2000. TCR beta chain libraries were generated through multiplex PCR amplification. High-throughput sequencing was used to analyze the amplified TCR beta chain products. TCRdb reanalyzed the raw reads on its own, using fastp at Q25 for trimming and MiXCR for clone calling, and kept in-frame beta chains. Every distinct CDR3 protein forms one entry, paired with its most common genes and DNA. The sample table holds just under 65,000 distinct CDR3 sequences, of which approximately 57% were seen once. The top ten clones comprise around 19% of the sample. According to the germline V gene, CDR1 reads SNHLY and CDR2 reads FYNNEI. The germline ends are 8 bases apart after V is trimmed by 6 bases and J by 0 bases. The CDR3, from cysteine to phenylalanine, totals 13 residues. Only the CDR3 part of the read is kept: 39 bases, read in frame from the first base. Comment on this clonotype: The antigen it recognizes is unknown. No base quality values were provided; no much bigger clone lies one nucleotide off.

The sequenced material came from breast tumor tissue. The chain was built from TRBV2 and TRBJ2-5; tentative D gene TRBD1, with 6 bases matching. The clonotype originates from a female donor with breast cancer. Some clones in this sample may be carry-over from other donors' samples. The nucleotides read TGTGCCAGCAGGGGGGACAACCAAGAGACCCAGTACTTC. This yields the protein CASRGDNQETQYF.